The entry below describes one TCR beta chain. Antigen: not known. This entry is derived from a study of T cells in localized non-small cell lung cancer. Study-level results: Among the tissues sampled, uninvolved adjacent lung had the highest T cell clonality, above tumor. Of the top 100 tumor clones, median around 60 were in adjacent lung, approximately 30 among its top 100. Elevated circulating T cell density in blood was associated with longer overall survival.

Assay: immunoSEQ multiplex PCR; the TCRdb copy retains only in-frame clones and omits some. The data show tens of thousands of clones, with roughly 89% seen just once and around 16% held by the top ten. The CDR3 consists of 13 residues. Germline loops: CDR1 MNHEY, CDR2 SMNVEV (reference sequence). The ends were cut back, 2 bases at V and 5 bases at J, with 7 bases in the middle. The specimen comprised peripheral blood, sampled before any cancer treatment. The receptor's source is a man aged 40 to 75 with stage I squamous cell lung carcinoma. The J gene is TRBJ2-1, the V gene TRBV27, with a weak D call TRBD2 (5 bases). The CDR3 is CASSLTGNNEQFF. CDR3 bases: TGTGCCAGCAGTTTAACCGGGAACAATGAGCAGTTCTTC.